The rows below give T cell receptor beta chains drawn from one sample of a study of breast tumors, draining lymph nodes, adjacent tissues. TCRdb analysed the multiplex PCR reads with MiXCR anew, one entry per CDR3 protein. The sample holds some 100,000 distinct CDR3 sequences; approximately 22% are singletons and the top ten take roughly 1.2%. The source material was axillary lymph node tissue. These receptor sequences come from a female donor with breast cancer. Some clones in this sample may be carry-over from other donors' samples. CDR3s include the opening cysteine and the closing phenylalanine or tryptophan. Fields, in order: V gene, clone size, D gene, J gene, CDR3 protein, CDR3 DNA. A D gene is named only where the DNA matches it firmly. For some rows the clone size is stated as once, few or many, or as a class when expanded; others skip it.

v_gene: TRBV2
abundance: medium-sized
d_gene: NA
j_gene: TRBJ2-3
CDR3aa: CASSVGTDTQYF
CDR3nt: TGTGCCAGCAGTGTGGGGACAGATACGCAGTATTTT

v_gene: TRBV27
abundance: many
d_gene: NA
j_gene: TRBJ1-2
CDR3aa: CASSLANLGGYTF
CDR3nt: TGTGCCAGCAGTTTAGCAAACCTCGGTGGCTACACCTTC

v_gene: TRBV28
abundance: many
d_gene: TRBD2
j_gene: TRBJ2-7
CDR3aa: CASSLSSGGRGEQYF
CDR3nt: TGTGCCAGCAGTTTGTCTAGCGGGGGGCGAGGGGAGCAGTACTTC

v_gene: TRBV30
abundance: few
d_gene: NA
j_gene: TRBJ1-4
CDR3aa: CAWSVRREAEKLFF
CDR3nt: TGTGCCTGGAGTGTACGCAGGGAAGCCGAGAAACTGTTTTTT

v_gene: TRBV19
abundance: many
d_gene: NA
j_gene: TRBJ2-3
CDR3aa: CASTAGTDTQYF
CDR3nt: TGTGCCAGTACCGCGGGCACAGATACGCAGTATTTT

v_gene: TRBV15
abundance: many
d_gene: NA
j_gene: TRBJ2-7
CDR3aa: CATSRDLGVSRGPYEQYF
CDR3nt: TGTGCCACCAGCAGAGATCTCGGAGTCAGTAGGGGACCATACGAGCAGTACTTC

v_gene: TRBV20-1
abundance: many
d_gene: TRBD2
j_gene: TRBJ2-3
CDR3aa: CSASRGLAGGTTDTQYF
CDR3nt: TGCAGTGCTAGTAGGGGACTAGCGGGGGGAACCACAGATACGCAGTATTTT

v_gene: TRBV4-2
abundance: many
d_gene: NA
j_gene: TRBJ1-4
CDR3aa: CASSQPGATNEKLFF
CDR3nt: TGTGCCAGCAGCCAACCAGGGGCAACTAATGAAAAACTGTTTTTT

v_gene: TRBV19
abundance: many
d_gene: NA
j_gene: TRBJ2-1
CDR3aa: CASTTRSSYNEQFF
CDR3nt: TGTGCCAGTACGACGAGGAGCTCCTACAATGAGCAGTTCTTC

v_gene: TRBV9
abundance: many
d_gene: NA
j_gene: TRBJ2-1
CDR3aa: CASSVETGSEQFF
CDR3nt: TGTGCCAGCAGCGTAGAGACCGGCAGTGAGCAGTTCTTC

v_gene: TRBV19
abundance: NA
d_gene: NA
j_gene: TRBJ1-1
CDR3aa: CASSIGVSEAFF
CDR3nt: TGTGCCAGTAGCATAGGGGTCTCTGAAGCTTTCTTT

v_gene: TRBV11-3
abundance: many
d_gene: TRBD2
j_gene: TRBJ2-1
CDR3aa: CASSLTSGVHNEQFF
CDR3nt: TGTGCCAGCAGCTTGACTAGCGGGGTTCACAATGAGCAGTTCTTC

v_gene: TRBV27
abundance: many
d_gene: NA
j_gene: TRBJ2-5
CDR3aa: CASVTPETQYF
CDR3nt: TGTGCCAGCGTTACCCCGGAGACCCAGTACTTC

v_gene: TRBV12-5
abundance: many
d_gene: NA
j_gene: TRBJ2-1
CDR3aa: CASGLVNRGHWVAEQFF
CDR3nt: TGTGCTAGTGGTTTGGTAAACCGGGGACACTGGGTTGCTGAGCAGTTCTTC

v_gene: TRBV27
abundance: NA
d_gene: NA
j_gene: TRBJ2-1
CDR3aa: CASSSEPRNEQFF
CDR3nt: TGTGCCAGCAGTTCCGAGCCGCGGAATGAGCAGTTCTTC

v_gene: TRBV10-3
abundance: many
d_gene: TRBD1
j_gene: TRBJ1-2
CDR3aa: CAISSGTGVYGYTF
CDR3nt: TGTGCCATCAGTTCCGGGACAGGGGTGTATGGCTACACCTTC

v_gene: TRBV12-3/TRBV12-4
abundance: NA
d_gene: TRBD1
j_gene: TRBJ2-3
CDR3aa: CASSRDRDLYTQYF
CDR3nt: TGTGCCAGCAGCCGGGACAGGGACTTGTATACGCAGTATTTT

v_gene: TRBV10-3
abundance: NA
d_gene: TRBD1
j_gene: TRBJ2-7
CDR3aa: CAITPPTGRSEQYF
CDR3nt: TGTGCCATCACCCCCCCGACAGGGCGTAGTGAGCAGTACTTC

v_gene: TRBV12-3/TRBV12-4
abundance: many
d_gene: NA
j_gene: TRBJ1-6
CDR3aa: CASSREGKNSPLHF
CDR3nt: TGTGCCAGCAGCCGTGAGGGGAAAAATTCACCCCTCCACTTT

v_gene: TRBV18
abundance: many
d_gene: NA
j_gene: TRBJ2-3
CDR3aa: CASSPADTQYF
CDR3nt: TGTGCCAGCTCACCGGCAGATACGCAGTATTTT

v_gene: TRBV6-1
abundance: many
d_gene: TRBD2
j_gene: TRBJ2-1
CDR3aa: CASRAGTSGVYEQFF
CDR3nt: TGTGCCAGCAGGGCCGGGACTAGCGGGGTCTATGAGCAGTTCTTC

v_gene: TRBV5-1
abundance: many
d_gene: TRBD2
j_gene: TRBJ2-7
CDR3aa: CASSPGLAAYEQYF
CDR3nt: TGCGCCAGCAGCCCGGGACTAGCGGCCTACGAGCAGTACTTC

v_gene: TRBV3-1
abundance: many
d_gene: NA
j_gene: TRBJ2-7
CDR3aa: CASSQRVTYEQYF
CDR3nt: TGTGCCAGCAGCCAAAGGGTTACCTACGAGCAGTACTTC

v_gene: TRBV7-9
abundance: once
d_gene: NA
j_gene: TRBJ2-7
CDR3aa: CASSPSGPAEQYF
CDR3nt: TGTGCCAGCAGCCCAAGCGGACCAGCCGAGCAGTACTTC

v_gene: TRBV2
abundance: many
d_gene: NA
j_gene: TRBJ1-2
CDR3aa: CASSGGDGRGYGYTF
CDR3nt: TGTGCCAGCAGTGGAGGGGACGGACGGGGGTATGGCTACACCTTC

v_gene: TRBV3-1
abundance: many
d_gene: NA
j_gene: TRBJ1-6
CDR3aa: CASKPTGTNSPLHF
CDR3nt: TGTGCCTCCAAACCTACGGGGACGAATTCACCCCTCCACTTT

v_gene: TRBV5-1
abundance: many
d_gene: NA
j_gene: TRBJ2-3
CDR3aa: CASSPHRFSTDTQYF
CDR3nt: TGCGCCAGCAGCCCCCACCGATTTAGCACAGATACGCAGTATTTT

v_gene: TRBV7-2
abundance: many
d_gene: TRBD1
j_gene: TRBJ2-3
CDR3aa: CASSLAGQGADTQYF
CDR3nt: TGTGCCAGCAGCTTAGCGGGACAGGGGGCAGATACGCAGTATTTT

v_gene: TRBV11-2
abundance: many
d_gene: NA
j_gene: TRBJ1-4
CDR3aa: CASSLGGRHVLFF
CDR3nt: TGTGCCAGCAGCTTAGGGGGCCGACATGTACTGTTTTTT

v_gene: TRBV2
abundance: many
d_gene: NA
j_gene: TRBJ2-7
CDR3aa: CASSGAVVNYEQYF
CDR3nt: TGTGCCAGCAGTGGGGCAGTTGTTAACTACGAGCAGTACTTC

v_gene: TRBV11-2
abundance: many
d_gene: NA
j_gene: TRBJ2-3
CDR3aa: CASSTYVPTQYF
CDR3nt: TGTGCCAGCAGCACCTACGTTCCGACGCAGTATTTT

v_gene: TRBV4-2
abundance: many
d_gene: TRBD1
j_gene: TRBJ1-2
CDR3aa: CASSQGVVVYRTGDYGYTF
CDR3nt: TGTGCCAGCAGCCAAGGAGTCGTAGTCTACAGGACAGGGGACTATGGCTACACCTTC

v_gene: TRBV3-1
abundance: few
d_gene: NA
j_gene: TRBJ2-1
CDR3aa: CASSDGQGNEQFF
CDR3nt: TGTGCCAGCAGCGACGGACAAGGAAATGAGCAGTTCTTC

v_gene: TRBV12-3/TRBV12-4
abundance: NA
d_gene: TRBD1
j_gene: TRBJ1-2
CDR3aa: CASSLITGAWGYTF
CDR3nt: TGTGCCAGCAGTTTGATAACAGGGGCTTGGGGCTACACCTTC

v_gene: TRBV20-1
abundance: many
d_gene: TRBD1
j_gene: TRBJ2-7
CDR3aa: CSAQITGVPYEQYF
CDR3nt: TGCAGTGCCCAAATAACAGGGGTTCCCTACGAGCAGTACTTC

v_gene: TRBV2
abundance: many
d_gene: TRBD1
j_gene: TRBJ1-2
CDR3aa: CASRTGGAGYTF
CDR3nt: TGTGCCAGCAGGACAGGGGGCGCCGGCTACACCTTC

v_gene: TRBV12-3/TRBV12-4
abundance: many
d_gene: TRBD1
j_gene: TRBJ2-2
CDR3aa: CASSGTGFAGELFF
CDR3nt: TGTGCCAGCAGTGGGACAGGGTTCGCCGGGGAGCTGTTTTTT

v_gene: TRBV3-1
abundance: NA
d_gene: NA
j_gene: TRBJ2-3
CDR3aa: CASSQDPTSGDTQYF
CDR3nt: TGTGCCAGCAGCCAAGATCCTACTAGTGGAGATACGCAGTATTTT

v_gene: TRBV5-6
abundance: few
d_gene: NA
j_gene: TRBJ2-7
CDR3aa: CASSSYLTGTYEQYF
CDR3nt: TGTGCCAGCAGCTCATATTTGACAGGAACCTACGAGCAGTACTTC

v_gene: TRBV24-1
abundance: many
d_gene: TRBD1
j_gene: TRBJ1-2
CDR3aa: CATSDPTGGDSDYGYTF
CDR3nt: TGTGCCACCAGTGACCCTACAGGGGGCGATTCCGACTATGGCTACACCTTC

v_gene: TRBV3-1
abundance: many
d_gene: TRBD1
j_gene: TRBJ2-7
CDR3aa: CASSLNRGAEQYF
CDR3nt: TGTGCCAGCAGCCTGAACAGGGGAGCGGAGCAGTACTTC

v_gene: TRBV10-3
abundance: many
d_gene: TRBD1
j_gene: TRBJ2-7
CDR3aa: CATQGSSYEQYF
CDR3nt: TGTGCCACACAGGGGTCGTCCTACGAGCAGTACTTC

v_gene: TRBV20-1
abundance: many
d_gene: NA
j_gene: TRBJ2-5
CDR3aa: CSARDMGEQETQYF
CDR3nt: TGCAGTGCTAGAGATATGGGCGAGCAAGAGACCCAGTACTTC

v_gene: TRBV20-1
abundance: many
d_gene: NA
j_gene: TRBJ2-7
CDR3aa: CSARGFDSYEQYF
CDR3nt: TGCAGTGCTAGGGGATTCGACTCCTACGAGCAGTACTTC

v_gene: TRBV20-1
abundance: many
d_gene: TRBD1
j_gene: TRBJ2-5
CDR3aa: CSASPPATGGKETQYF
CDR3nt: TGCAGTGCTAGCCCACCTGCGACAGGGGGCAAGGAGACCCAGTACTTC

v_gene: TRBV19
abundance: NA
d_gene: TRBD1
j_gene: TRBJ1-3
CDR3aa: CASRTRQGRAGNTIYF
CDR3nt: TGTGCCAGTAGAACCCGACAGGGACGAGCTGGAAACACCATATATTTT

v_gene: TRBV24-1
abundance: many
d_gene: NA
j_gene: TRBJ1-6
CDR3aa: CATSDGQSYNSPLHF
CDR3nt: TGTGCCACCAGTGATGGACAGTCCTATAATTCACCCCTCCACTTT